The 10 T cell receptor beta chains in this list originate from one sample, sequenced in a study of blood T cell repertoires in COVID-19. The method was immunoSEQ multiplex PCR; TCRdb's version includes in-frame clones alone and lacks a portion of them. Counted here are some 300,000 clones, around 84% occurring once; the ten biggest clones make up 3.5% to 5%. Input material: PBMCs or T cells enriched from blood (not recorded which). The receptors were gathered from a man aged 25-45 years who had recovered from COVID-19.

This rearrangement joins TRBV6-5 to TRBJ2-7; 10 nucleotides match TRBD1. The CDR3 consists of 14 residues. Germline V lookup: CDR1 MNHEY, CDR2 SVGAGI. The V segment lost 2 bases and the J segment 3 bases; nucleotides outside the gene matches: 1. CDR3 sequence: CASSYRDRGYEQYF. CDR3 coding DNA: TGTGCCAGCAGTTACCGGGACAGGGGCTACGAGCAGTACTTC.

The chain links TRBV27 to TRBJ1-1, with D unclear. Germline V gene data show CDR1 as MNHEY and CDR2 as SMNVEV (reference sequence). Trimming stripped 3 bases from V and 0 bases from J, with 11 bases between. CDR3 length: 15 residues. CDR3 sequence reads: CASSFVQAMNTEAFF. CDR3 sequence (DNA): TGTGCCAGCAGTTTCGTCCAGGCAATGAACACTGAAGCTTTCTTT.

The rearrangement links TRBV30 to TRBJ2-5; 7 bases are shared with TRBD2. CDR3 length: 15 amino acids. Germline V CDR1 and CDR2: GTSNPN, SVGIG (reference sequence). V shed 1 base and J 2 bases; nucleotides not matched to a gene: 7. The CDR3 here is CAWSAQRGNQETQYF. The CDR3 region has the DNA TGTGCCTGGAGTGCTCAGCGGGGTAATCAAGAGACCCAGTACTTC.

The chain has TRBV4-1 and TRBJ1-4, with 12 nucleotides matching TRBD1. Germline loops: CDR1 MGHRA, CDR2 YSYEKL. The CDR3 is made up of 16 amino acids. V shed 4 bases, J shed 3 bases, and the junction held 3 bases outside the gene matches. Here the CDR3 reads CASSPGQGASNEKLFF. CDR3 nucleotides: TGCGCCAGCAGCCCGGGACAGGGGGCGTCTAATGAAAAACTGTTTTTT.

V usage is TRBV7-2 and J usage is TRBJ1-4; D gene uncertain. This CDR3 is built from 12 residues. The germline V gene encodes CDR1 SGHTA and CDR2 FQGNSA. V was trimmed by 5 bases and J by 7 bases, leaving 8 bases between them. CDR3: CASSGTREKLFF. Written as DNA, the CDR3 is TGTGCCAGCAGCGGTACTCGTGAAAAACTGTTTTTT.

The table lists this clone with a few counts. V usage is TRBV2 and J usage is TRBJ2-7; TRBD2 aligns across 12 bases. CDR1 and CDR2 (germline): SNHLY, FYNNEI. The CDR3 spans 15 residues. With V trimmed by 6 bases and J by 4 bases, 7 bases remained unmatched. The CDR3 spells CASSRTSGEIYEQYF. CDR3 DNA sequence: TGTGCCAGCAGCCGGACTAGCGGGGAGATATACGAGCAGTACTTC.

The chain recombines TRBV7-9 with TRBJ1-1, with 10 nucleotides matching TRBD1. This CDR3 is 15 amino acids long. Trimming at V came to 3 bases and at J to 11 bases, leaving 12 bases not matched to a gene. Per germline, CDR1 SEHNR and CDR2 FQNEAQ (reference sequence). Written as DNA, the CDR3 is TGTGCCAGCAGCTTTGTCGACAGGGGGCAGGAATGGGCTTTCTTT. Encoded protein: CASSFVDRGQEWAFF.

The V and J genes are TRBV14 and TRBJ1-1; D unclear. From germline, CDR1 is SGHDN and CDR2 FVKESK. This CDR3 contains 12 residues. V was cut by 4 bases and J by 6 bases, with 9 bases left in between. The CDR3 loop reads CASSPRRAEAFF. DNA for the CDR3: TGTGCCAGCAGCCCCCGGCGGGCTGAAGCTTTCTTT.

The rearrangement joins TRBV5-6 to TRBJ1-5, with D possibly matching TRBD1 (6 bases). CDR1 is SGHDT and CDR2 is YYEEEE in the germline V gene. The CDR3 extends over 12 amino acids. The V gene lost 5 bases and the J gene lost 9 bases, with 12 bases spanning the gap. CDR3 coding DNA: TGTGCCAGCAGGGGGAGGGGGTCGCCCCAGCATTTT. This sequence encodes CASRGRGSPQHF. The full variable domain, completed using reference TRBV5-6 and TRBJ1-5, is DAGVTQSPTHLIKTRGQQVTLRCSPKSGHDTVSWYQQALGQGPQFIFQYYEEEERQRGNFPDRFSGHQFPNYSSELNVNALLLGDSALYLCASRGRGSPQHFGDGTRLSIL.

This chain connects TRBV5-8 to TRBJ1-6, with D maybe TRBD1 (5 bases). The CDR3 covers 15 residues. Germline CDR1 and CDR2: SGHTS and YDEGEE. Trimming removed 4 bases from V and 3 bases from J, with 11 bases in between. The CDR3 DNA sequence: TGTGCCAGCAGCGCGGGGGAGTTCTATAATTCACCCCTCCACTTT. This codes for CASSAGEFYNSPLHF.